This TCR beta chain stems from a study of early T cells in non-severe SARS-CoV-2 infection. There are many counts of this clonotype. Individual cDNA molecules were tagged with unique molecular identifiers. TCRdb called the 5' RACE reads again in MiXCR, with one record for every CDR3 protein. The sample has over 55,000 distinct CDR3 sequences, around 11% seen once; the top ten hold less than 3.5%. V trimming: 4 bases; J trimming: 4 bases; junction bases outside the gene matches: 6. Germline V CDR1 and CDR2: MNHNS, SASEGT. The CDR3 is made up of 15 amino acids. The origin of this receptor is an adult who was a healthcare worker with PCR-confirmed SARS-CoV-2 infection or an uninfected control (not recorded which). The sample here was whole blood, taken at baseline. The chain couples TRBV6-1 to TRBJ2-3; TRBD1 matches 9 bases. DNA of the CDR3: TGTGCCAGCAGTGTAACGGGACAGGGTCCAGATACGCAGTATTTT. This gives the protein CASSVTGQGPDTQYF.